Reported below is one T cell receptor (beta chain). These data belong to a study of blood T cell repertoires in COVID-19. Overall study: The cDNA or gDNA used as material had been derived from T cells, B-cell-depleted T cells, or PBMCs.

This CDR3 contains 14 residues. V gave up 1 base and J gave up 6 bases, with 7 bases separating them. The germline V gene has CDR1 ENHRY and CDR2 SYGVKD. Assay: immunoSEQ multiplex PCR; the TCRdb copy retains only in-frame clones and omits some. The sample records over 150,000 clones, 84% being singletons. The rearrangement joins TRBV10-3 to TRBJ1-6; D not resolved. This clonotype was obtained from a human donor in a cohort sampled during active COVID-19. The sequenced material came from peripheral blood. The CDR3 DNA reads TGTGCCATCAGTGAGTTGTCCGTTAATTCACCCCTCCACTTT. This encodes CAISELSVNSPLHF.